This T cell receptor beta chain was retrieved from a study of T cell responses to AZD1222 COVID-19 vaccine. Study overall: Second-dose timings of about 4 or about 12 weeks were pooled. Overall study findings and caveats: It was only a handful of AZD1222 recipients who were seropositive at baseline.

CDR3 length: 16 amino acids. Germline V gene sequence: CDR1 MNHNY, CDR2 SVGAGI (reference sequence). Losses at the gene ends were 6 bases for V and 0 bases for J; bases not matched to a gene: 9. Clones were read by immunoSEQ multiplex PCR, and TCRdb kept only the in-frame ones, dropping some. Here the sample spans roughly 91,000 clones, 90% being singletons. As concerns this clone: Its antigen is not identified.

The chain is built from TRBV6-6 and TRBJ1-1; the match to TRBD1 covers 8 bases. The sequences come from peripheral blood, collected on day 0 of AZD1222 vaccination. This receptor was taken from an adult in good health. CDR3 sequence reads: CASRDRTGNMNTEAFF. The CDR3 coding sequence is TGTGCCAGCAGAGATAGGACAGGGAATATGAACACTGAAGCTTTCTTT.